These 9 T cell receptor beta chains originate from one sample sequenced in a study of T-cell reconstitution after alpha-beta-depleted transplantation in children. Unique molecular identifiers were incorporated during preparation of the TCRbeta library. TCRdb re-called the PCR reads through MiXCR, storing one row per CDR3 protein. The sample shows more than 400,000 distinct CDR3 sequences, 11% of them seen only once. The sequences come from PBMCs, mostly from graft donor cells, collected 180 days after TCRalphabeta/CD19-depleted stem cell transplant. The source of these receptors is a female patient between 2 and 15 years old who had a stem cell transplant for aplastic anemia, so the T cells may come from the graft donor.

This clonotype occurred a few times. This chain uses TRBV12-3 or TRBV12-4 with TRBJ1-5, with TRBD1 matching 9 bases. The V and J ends lost 5 bases and 1 base, in that order; junction bases with no gene match: 9. CDR3 length: 17 amino acids. This CDR3 reads CASSKTGGEASNQPQHF. The CDR3 region has the DNA TGTGCCAGCAGTAAAACAGGGGGCGAGGCCAGCAATCAGCCCCAGCATTTT.

In its sample, this clonotype was seen many times. This chain links TRBV5-1 with TRBJ2-4, with D possibly TRBD1 on 6 matching bases. V lost 4 bases and J lost 6, with 20 bases in between. Germline loops: CDR1 SGHRS, CDR2 YFSETQ. The CDR3 has 16 residues. CDR3 sequence (DNA): TGCGCCAGCAGCCCACCGGGACAAGCTTGGGGAAACATTCAGTACTTC. Translation gives CASSPPGQAWGNIQYF.

The gene calls are TRBV5-4 and TRBJ2-1; the D gene is possibly TRBD2 (7 bases). Germline assignment: CDR1 SGHNT and CDR2 YYREEE (reference sequence). V lost 4 bases, J lost 4 bases, and 15 bases lay in between. This CDR3 contains 15 residues. CDR3 region: CASSRWGGAYNEQFF. In DNA, the CDR3 is TGTGCCAGCAGCCGATGGGGGGGCGCTTACAATGAGCAGTTCTTC.

This clonotype has ten or more counts. The chain is built from TRBV6-5 and TRBJ2-7; D call uncertain. V was shortened by 0 bases and J by 3 bases, with 6 bases between the two germline ends. The CDR3 is 13 amino acids. Looked up from germline, CDR1 is MNHEY and CDR2 is SVGAGI. The CDR3 loop is CASSYSPDYEQYF. The CDR3 region has the DNA TGTGCCAGCAGTTACTCCCCGGACTACGAGCAGTACTTC.

The V call is TRBV20-1, the J call TRBJ2-1, with D tentatively TRBD2 (6 bases). Trimming removed 1 base from V and 3 bases from J, with 16 bases in between. In germline, CDR1 is DFQATT, CDR2 SNEGSKA (reference sequence). This CDR3 region has 16 residues. DNA of the CDR3: TGCAGTGCTAGAGTCTTCGAACGGGAGTTCTACAATGAGCAGTTCTTC. Translating it yields CSARVFEREFYNEQFF.

This clonotype was observed a few times. This chain uses TRBV12-3 or TRBV12-4 with TRBJ2-1; 10 nucleotides agree with TRBD2. The CDR3 is 14 amino acids. Trimming at V came to 9 bases and at J to 7 bases, leaving 9 bases not matched to a gene. The CDR3 here is CARPLAGVGNEQFF. For the CDR3, the DNA is TGTGCCAGACCCCTAGCGGGAGTAGGGAATGAGCAGTTCTTC.

This chain uses TRBV6-2 or TRBV6-3 with TRBJ2-1; 7 bases line up with TRBD1. Trimming removed 7 bases from V and 3 bases from J; junction bases left unmatched: 9. CDR1 and CDR2 (germline): MNHEY, SVGEGT. The CDR3 sequence is 15 residues long. In DNA form, the CDR3 reads TGTGCCAGCACCCTTAAGAGGACAGGCTACAATGAGCAGTTCTTC. Encoded protein: CASTLKRTGYNEQFF.

This clonotype showed up many times. The chain joins TRBV12-3 or TRBV12-4 to TRBJ2-2; no clear D. The V gene lost 3 bases and the J gene lost 7 bases, with 12 bases spanning the gap. The CDR3 totals 14 residues. The CDR3 region has the DNA TGTGCCAGCAGTTTGAGGACCGTCAGCGGGGAGCTGTTTTTT. It encodes CASSLRTVSGELFF.

This clonotype came up a few times. V is TRBV4-1 and J is TRBJ1-5, with 8 bases lining up with TRBD1. Germline loops: CDR1 MGHRA, CDR2 YSYEKL. The CDR3 contains 15 residues. J lost 2 bases, V lost 3 bases, and 3 bases had no gene match. The CDR3 is CASSHQGAGNQPQHF. The DNA of the CDR3 is TGCGCCAGCAGCCACCAGGGGGCTGGCAATCAGCCCCAGCATTTT.